This T cell receptor (beta chain) appears in the sequencing data of a study of CD8 T cells in Susac syndrome. Study-wide points: That the number of individuals in its TCR sequencing and HLA analysis was relatively small was acknowledged by the study.

To note about this clonotype: Its target is unknown.

An amount of RNA that ranged from about 0.45 to 1 ug was reverse transcribed with random hexamers. The CDR3 of TCR beta was amplified by immunoSEQ multiplex PCR across 54 Vbeta and 13 Jbeta. MiXCR, applied by TCRdb to the immunoSEQ multiplex PCR reads, yields one record per CDR3 protein. The sample holds around 300,000 distinct CDR3 sequences, approximately 85% seen once. Germline-derived CDR1 and CDR2 are MNHEY and SMNVEV (reference sequence). V lost 5 bases and J lost 6; bases outside the gene matches: 5. The CDR3 has 13 amino acids. Blood CD8+ and CD4+ T cells underwent high-throughput TCR beta sequencing. The multiple sclerosis control group was made up of treatment-naive patients with stable or active relapsing-remitting disease.

The chain has TRBV27 and TRBJ1-2, with 8 bases lining up with TRBD1. Sequencing was done on a sample of CD8+ T cells from PBMCs. This clonotype originated in a human donor with multiple sclerosis. DNA of the CDR3: TGTGCCAGCAGTGCACTGACAGGGGATGGCTACACCTTC. It encodes CASSALTGDGYTF.